These 15 T cell receptor beta chains share one sample of origin, sequenced in a study of untreated major depressive disorder. Using immunoSEQ multiplex PCR, the repertoire was profiled, and TCRdb retains in-frame clones only, with some absent. The repertoire consists of 23,000 or so clones, with around 93% occurring once and the leading ten covering roughly 0.72%. The antigens of these receptors remain unknown. Whole-study results and caveats: CD4+ T cells from depressed patients used TRBV05-01 (Vbeta 5.1) more often than controls.

Sequencing input: CD4+ T cells from PBMCs. The source is a woman in her 30s with major depressive disorder.

J is TRBJ2-3 and V is TRBV6-4; TRBD2 matches 13 bases. Trimming took 6 bases from V and 6 from J; bases not matched to a gene: 6. Germline CDR1 MRHNA, CDR2 SNTAGT. This CDR3 contains 15 residues. The CDR3 bases are TGTGCCAGCAGCGTCACTAGCGGGGGGGCCGATACGCAGTATTTT. Its protein product is CASSVTSGGADTQYF.

This clone was observed once. This rearrangement joins TRBV6-4 to TRBJ2-2; TRBD1 aligns across 10 bases. From germline, CDR1 is MRHNA and CDR2 SNTAGT. The CDR3 sequence is 14 residues long. V lost 6 bases, J lost 13 bases, and 11 bases stayed unmatched. The DNA for the CDR3 is TGTGCCAGCAGCCCGGGACAGGGGAACATAGGGCTGTTTTTT. It is translated as CASSPGQGNIGLFF.

This rearrangement joins TRBV14 to TRBJ2-2; the match to TRBD1 covers 9 bases. This CDR3 spans 15 amino acids. Germline V CDR1 and CDR2: SGHDN, FVKESK. V lost 4 bases to trimming and J lost 4 bases; unmatched junction nucleotides: 4. CDR3 in amino acids: CASSLRTGATGELFF. In DNA, the CDR3 is TGTGCCAGCAGCCTCCGGACAGGGGCCACCGGGGAGCTGTTTTTT.

The rearrangement uses TRBV18 and TRBJ2-7; TRBD2 might be the D (6 bases). Trimming shortened V by 2 bases and J by 6 bases, and 14 bases separated the two germline ends. Germline lookup yields CDR1 KGHSH and CDR2 LQKENI. The CDR3 loop spans 14 amino acids. The CDR3 DNA reads TGTGCCAGCTCACCAGGGAGGACCGGGCCCGAGCAGTACTTC. Residues: CASSPGRTGPEQYF.

The chain carries TRBV4-1 and TRBJ2-3; the match to TRBD1 covers 9 bases. The CDR3 length is 19 residues. CDR1 is MGHRA and CDR2 is YSYEKL in the germline V gene. The trim removed 6 bases at V and 4 bases at J, leaving 20 bases unmatched. In DNA form, the CDR3 reads TGCGCCAGCAGGGTTCTAGGGGGGCCGGGACAGGGAAAGTCAGATACGCAGTATTTT. Translated: CASRVLGGPGQGKSDTQYF.

CDR3 bases: TGTGCCAGCAGTGAGTTACCCAGGGGCAATCAGCCCCAGCATTTT. Protein product: CASSELPRGNQPQHF. This chain joins TRBV2 and TRBJ1-5, with a possible D match to TRBD1 (5 bases). The CDR3 is 15 amino acids. In germline, CDR1 is SNHLY, CDR2 FYNNEI. Trimming stripped 3 bases from V and 2 bases from J, with 11 bases between.

This clone was counted a few times. The chain uses TRBV15 and TRBJ1-3, with D possibly being TRBD1 (5 bases). The CDR3 contains 18 residues. Trimming removed 0 bases at V and 5 bases at J, with 20 bases between. Per the germline V gene, CDR1 is LNHNV and CDR2 is YYDKDF (reference sequence). The CDR3 here is CATSRDLVQGLARNTIYF. CDR3 DNA sequence: TGTGCCACCAGCAGAGATCTCGTTCAGGGCTTAGCAAGAAACACCATATATTTT.

The chain is built from TRBV25-1 and TRBJ1-4; 10 positions match TRBD1. CDR3 length equals 14 residues. In germline, CDR1 is MGHDK, CDR2 SYGVNS. J lost 13 bases, V lost 5 bases, and 10 bases had no gene match. CDR3 residues: CASSTRGTGDGLFF. The CDR3 bases are TGTGCCAGCAGTACTCGCGGGACAGGGGATGGACTGTTTTTT.

The J gene is TRBJ2-3, the V gene TRBV18; 11 nucleotides agree with TRBD2. Germline V CDR1 and CDR2: KGHSH, LQKENI. The ends lost 6 bases at V and 2 bases at J; junction bases unmatched: 4. The CDR3 spans 15 residues. The CDR3 loop reads CASSGLAEYTDTQYF. DNA of the CDR3: TGTGCCAGCTCGGGACTAGCGGAGTACACAGATACGCAGTATTTT. Filled out from reference TRBV18 and TRBJ2-3, the complete variable domain reads NAGVMQNPRHLVRRRGQEARLRCSPMKGHSHVYWYRQLPEEGLKFMVYLQKENIIDESGMPKERFSAEFPKEGPSILRIQQVVRGDSAAYFCASSGLAEYTDTQYFGPGTRLTVL.

V gene TRBV9 combines with J gene TRBJ1-1; D is undetermined. Germline V gene data show CDR1 as SGDLS and CDR2 as YYNGEE. The CDR3 has 13 amino acids. Trimming stripped 1 base from V and 0 bases from J, with 4 bases between. The CDR3 loop is CASSVRMNTEAFF. The CDR3 DNA sequence: TGTGCCAGCAGCGTACGCATGAACACTGAAGCTTTCTTT.

The V call is TRBV5-1, the J call TRBJ1-2, with TRBD1 matching over 8 bases. The CDR3 is 17 residues long. Trimming at V came to 1 base and at J to 0 bases, leaving 8 bases not matched to a gene. Germline values: CDR1 SGHRS, CDR2 YFSETQ. The CDR3 DNA reads as TGCGCCAGCAGCTTGCCTCGGACAGGGCCAACTAACTATGGCTACACCTTC. This translates into CASSLPRTGPTNYGYTF.

The chain has TRBV28 and TRBJ1-1; 9 positions match TRBD1. CDR3 length equals 11 residues. The V gene end was trimmed by 10 bases and the J gene end by 11 bases; junction bases not matched to a gene: 8. Germline values: CDR1 MDHEN, CDR2 SYDVKM. Here the CDR3 reads CATTGGLWAFF. The CDR3 nucleotides are TGTGCCACAACAGGGGGCCTGTGGGCTTTCTTT.

The J gene is TRBJ1-2, the V gene TRBV5-6; D possibly corresponds to TRBD1 (6 bases). The CDR3 is 15 residues long. The V and J ends lost 5 bases and 7 bases respectively, with 21 bases between them. The germline gives CDR1 SGHDT, CDR2 YYEEEE. In nucleotides, the CDR3 is TGTGCCAGCAGTCCAAACAGGGCACTATGGCGTGGCTACACCTTC. Translating it yields CASSPNRALWRGYTF.

The J gene is TRBJ1-1, the V gene TRBV4-2; D uncertain. The CDR3 contains 14 residues. Germline V gene data show CDR1 as LGHNA and CDR2 as YNFKEQ. V lost 3 bases and J lost 3, with 11 bases in between. CDR3 sequence reads: CASSHLRKDTEAFF. The CDR3 coding sequence is TGTGCCAGCAGCCATCTTAGGAAGGACACTGAAGCTTTCTTT.

This chain connects TRBV29-1 to TRBJ2-5, with D tentatively TRBD1 (6 bases). The CDR3 contains 12 residues. Germline CDR1 is SQVTM and CDR2 is ANQGSEA. Trimming stripped 7 bases from V and 3 bases from J, with 12 bases between. In nucleotides, the CDR3 is TGCAGCGCTACAGGGTTGGAAGAGACCCAGTACTTC. Residues: CSATGLEETQYF.